These 7 T cell receptor beta chains were all obtained from the same sample, sequenced in a study of cytomegalovirus exposure and HLA in healthy donors. 60 Vbeta and 13 Jbeta primers were used in PCR. Sequencing used immunoSEQ multiplex PCR; TCRdb keeps in-frame clones, though not all of them. The top ten clones hold around 13% of a sample with 100,000 to 150,000 clones, around 77% of them seen once. The sequencing sample was made of PBMCs. The receptors originated from a woman aged 40 to 55 in good health and CMV-seropositive.

This clone showed up just a few times. The V call is TRBV10-1, the J call TRBJ2-7, with 9 bases matching TRBD1. The ends lost 6 bases at V and 4 bases at J; junction bases unmatched: 19. The V gene's germline CDR1 is WNHNN and CDR2 SYGVQD (reference sequence). The CDR3 is made up of 18 amino acids. For the CDR3, the DNA is TGCGCCAGCAGGGAAATTTCAACAGGGGGCCCCGGGAGTTACGAGCAGTACTTC. It codes for CASREISTGGPGSYEQYF.

The chain joins TRBV30 to TRBJ2-5, with D tentatively TRBD2 (6 bases). The DNA end favors TRBJ2-7, so the J call may be wrong. This CDR3 spans 14 amino acids. CDR1 and CDR2 from the germline V gene are GTSNPN and SVGIG (reference sequence). The CDR3 loop reads CAWSVGGTSYEQYF. The CDR3, as DNA: TGTGCCTGGAGTGTTGGCGGGACTTCCTACGAGCAGTACTTC.

For this clone: Other DNA sequences in this sample translate to the same CDR3. The V call is TRBV7-8, the J call TRBJ2-7; 7 bases are a match to TRBD2. V lost 6 bases to trimming and J lost 6 bases; unmatched junction nucleotides: 17. This CDR3 region has 16 residues. Germline V CDR1 and CDR2: SGHVS, FQNEAQ. CDR3 in DNA: TGTGCCAGCAGGATGTCGGGAGGATCCTTTGGAGGCGAGCAGTACTTC. This sequence encodes CASRMSGGSFGGEQYF.

In DNA, the CDR3 is TGCGCCAGCAGCGGGGGGACTAGCCCCAGCACAGATACGCAGTATTTT. Its translation: CASSGGTSPSTDTQYF. V usage is TRBV5-1 and J usage is TRBJ2-3; TRBD2 aligns across 9 bases. The CDR3 has 16 residues. J was trimmed by 0 bases and V by 4 bases; bases with no gene match: 6. Per germline, CDR1 SGHRS and CDR2 YFSETQ.

The table lists this clone with a count of one. The chain couples TRBV28 to TRBJ1-1, with D possibly matching TRBD1 (6 bases). CDR1 MDHEN and CDR2 SYDVKM come from the germline V gene. The V end was cut by 6 bases, the J end by 1 base, with 12 bases between. CDR3 size: 14 residues. CDR3 DNA: TGTGCCAGCAGCCCGGGGGGCTCGAACACTGAAGCTTTCTTT. It is translated as CASSPGGSNTEAFF.

The chain joins TRBV19 to TRBJ1-5; TRBD1 agrees at 8 bases. The CDR3 loop spans 15 amino acids. J lost 1 base, V lost 5 bases, and 4 bases had no gene match. Germline V gene sequence: CDR1 LNHDA, CDR2 SQIVND (reference sequence). DNA of the CDR3: TGTGCCAGTAGTCCCTACAGGGGGAGCAATCAGCCCCAGCATTTT. This codes for CASSPYRGSNQPQHF.

The chain uses TRBV4-1 and TRBJ2-7; TRBD2 aligns across 12 bases. J gave up 7 bases and V 1 base, and 8 bases lay outside the gene matches. The CDR3 loop spans 16 amino acids. Looked up from germline, CDR1 is MGHRA and CDR2 is YSYEKL. CDR3 loop: CASSQVAVTSGGEQYF. CDR3 sequence (DNA): TGCGCCAGCAGCCAAGTGGCAGTTACTAGCGGGGGGGAGCAGTACTTC.